Detailed here is one T cell receptor (beta chain). The record originates from a study of CD8 T cells in Susac syndrome. CDR3 length: 15 residues. V gave up 1 base and J gave up 5 bases, with 12 bases separating them. In germline, CDR1 is SGHNT, CDR2 YYREEE (reference sequence). It was with random hexamers that roughly 0.5 to 1 ug RNA was reverse transcribed. The immunoSEQ assay covered 54 Vbeta and 13 Jbeta segments for CDR3. TCRdb reanalysed the immunoSEQ multiplex PCR reads using MiXCR and keeps one entry per CDR3 protein. Among some 200,000 distinct CDR3 sequences listed, more than 85% were seen once. The T cells that were sequenced for TCR beta were CD8+ and CD4+ cells from blood. Bulk CD8+ and CD4+ cells came from magnetic negative isolation; CD8+ TEMRA by FACS.

Material for sequencing was CD8+ T cells from PBMCs. J is TRBJ2-2 and V is TRBV5-4; perhaps TRBD2 as D (6 bases). This TCR came from a human donor with multiple sclerosis. The CDR3 DNA sequence: TGTGCCAGCAGCTTGCGACTAGGAAGTACCGGGGAGCTGTTTTTT. It is translated as CASSLRLGSTGELFF.